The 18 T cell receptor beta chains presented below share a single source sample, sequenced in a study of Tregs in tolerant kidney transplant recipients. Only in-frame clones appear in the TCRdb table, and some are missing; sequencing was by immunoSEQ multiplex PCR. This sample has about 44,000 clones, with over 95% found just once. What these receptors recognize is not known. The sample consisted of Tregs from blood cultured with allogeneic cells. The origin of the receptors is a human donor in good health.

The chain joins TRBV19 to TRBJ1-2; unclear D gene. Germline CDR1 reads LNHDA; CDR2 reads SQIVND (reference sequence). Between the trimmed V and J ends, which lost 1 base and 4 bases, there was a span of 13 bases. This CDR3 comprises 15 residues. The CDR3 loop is CASSIVQTPSYGYTF. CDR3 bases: TGTGCCAGTAGTATAGTACAGACTCCATCCTATGGCTACACCTTC. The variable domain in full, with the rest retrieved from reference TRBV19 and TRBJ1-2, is DGGITQSPKYLFRKEGQNVTLSCEQNLNHDAMYWYRQDPGQGLRLIYYSQIVNDFQKGDIAEGYSVSREKKESFPLTVTSAQKNPTAFYLCASSIVQTPSYGYTFGSGTRLTVV.

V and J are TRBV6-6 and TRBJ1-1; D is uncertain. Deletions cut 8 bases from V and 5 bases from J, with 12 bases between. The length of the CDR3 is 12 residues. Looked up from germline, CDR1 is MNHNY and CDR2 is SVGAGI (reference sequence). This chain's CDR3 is CASVGRVTEAFF. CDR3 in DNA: TGTGCCAGCGTTGGCCGGGTTACTGAAGCTTTCTTT.

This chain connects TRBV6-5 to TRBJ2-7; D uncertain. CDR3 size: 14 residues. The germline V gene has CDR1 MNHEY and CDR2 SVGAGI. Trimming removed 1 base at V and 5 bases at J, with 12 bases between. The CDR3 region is CASSYFKGSNEQYF. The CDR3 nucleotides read TGTGCCAGCAGTTACTTTAAGGGCAGCAACGAGCAGTACTTC.

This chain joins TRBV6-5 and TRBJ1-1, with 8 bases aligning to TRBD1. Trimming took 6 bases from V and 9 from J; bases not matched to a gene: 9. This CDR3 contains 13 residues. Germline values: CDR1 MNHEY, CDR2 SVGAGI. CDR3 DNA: TGTGCCAGCAGCCCAACTAACAGGGGGAAAGCTTTCTTT. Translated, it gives CASSPTNRGKAFF.

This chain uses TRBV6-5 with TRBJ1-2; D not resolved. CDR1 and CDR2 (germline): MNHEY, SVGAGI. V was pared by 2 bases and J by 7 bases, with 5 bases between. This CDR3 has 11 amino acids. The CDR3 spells CASSYGRGYTF. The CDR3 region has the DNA TGTGCCAGCAGTTACGGACGTGGCTACACCTTC.

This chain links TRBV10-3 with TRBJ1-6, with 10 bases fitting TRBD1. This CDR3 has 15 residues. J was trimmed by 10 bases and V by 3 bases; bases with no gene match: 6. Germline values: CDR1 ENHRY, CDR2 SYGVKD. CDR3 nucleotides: TGTGCCATCAGTGACCCGACAGGGGGCCGATCACCCCTCCACTTT. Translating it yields CAISDPTGGRSPLHF.

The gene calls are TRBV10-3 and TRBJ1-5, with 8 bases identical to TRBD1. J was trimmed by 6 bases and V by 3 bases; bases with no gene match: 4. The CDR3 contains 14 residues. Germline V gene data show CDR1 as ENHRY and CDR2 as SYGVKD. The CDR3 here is CAISEQGGGQPQHF. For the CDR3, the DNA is TGTGCCATCAGTGAACAGGGGGGTGGTCAGCCCCAGCATTTT.

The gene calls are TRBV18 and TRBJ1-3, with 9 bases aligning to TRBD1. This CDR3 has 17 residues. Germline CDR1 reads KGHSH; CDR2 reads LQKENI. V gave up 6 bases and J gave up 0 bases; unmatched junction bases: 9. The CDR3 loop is CASSGTGTTNSGNTIYF. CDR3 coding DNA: TGTGCCAGCTCTGGGACAGGGACAACAAACTCTGGAAACACCATATATTTT.

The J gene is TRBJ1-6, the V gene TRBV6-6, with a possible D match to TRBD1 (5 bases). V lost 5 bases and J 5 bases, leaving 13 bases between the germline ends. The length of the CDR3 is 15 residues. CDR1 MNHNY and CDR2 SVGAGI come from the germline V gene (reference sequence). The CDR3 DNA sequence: TGTGCCAGCAGTATCGACAGTCGGGATAATTCACCCCTCCACTTT. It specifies CASSIDSRDNSPLHF.

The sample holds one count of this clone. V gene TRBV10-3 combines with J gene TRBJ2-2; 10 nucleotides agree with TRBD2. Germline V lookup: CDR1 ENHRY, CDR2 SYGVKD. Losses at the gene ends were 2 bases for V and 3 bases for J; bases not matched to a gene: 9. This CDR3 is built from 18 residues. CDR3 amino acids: CAISEEASGGAYTGELFF. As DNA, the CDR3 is TGTGCCATCAGTGAGGAGGCTAGCGGGGGAGCATACACCGGGGAGCTGTTTTTT.

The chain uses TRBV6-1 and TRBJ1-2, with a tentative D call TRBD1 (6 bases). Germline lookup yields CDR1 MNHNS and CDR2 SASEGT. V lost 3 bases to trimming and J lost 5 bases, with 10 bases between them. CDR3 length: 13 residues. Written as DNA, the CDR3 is TGTGCCAGCAGTGAGGTCAGGGGTTATGGCTACACCTTC. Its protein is CASSEVRGYGYTF.

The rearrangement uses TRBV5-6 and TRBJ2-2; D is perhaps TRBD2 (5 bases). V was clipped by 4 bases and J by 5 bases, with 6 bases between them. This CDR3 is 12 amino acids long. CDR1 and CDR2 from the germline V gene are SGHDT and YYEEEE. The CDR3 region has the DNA TGTGCCAGCAGCCGGAGGACCGGGGAGCTGTTTTTT. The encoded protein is CASSRRTGELFF. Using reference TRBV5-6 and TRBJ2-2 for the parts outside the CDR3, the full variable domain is DAGVTQSPTHLIKTRGQQVTLRCSPKSGHDTVSWYQQALGQGPQFIFQYYEEEERQRGNFPDRFSGHQFPNYSSELNVNALLLGDSALYLCASSRRTGELFFGEGSRLTVL.

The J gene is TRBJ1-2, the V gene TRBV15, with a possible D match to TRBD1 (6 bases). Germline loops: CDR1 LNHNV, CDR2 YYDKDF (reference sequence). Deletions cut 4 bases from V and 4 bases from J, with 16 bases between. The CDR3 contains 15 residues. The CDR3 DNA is TGTGCCACCAGCAAAGGGTCAGGGGTTACCTATGGCTACACCTTC. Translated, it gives CATSKGSGVTYGYTF.

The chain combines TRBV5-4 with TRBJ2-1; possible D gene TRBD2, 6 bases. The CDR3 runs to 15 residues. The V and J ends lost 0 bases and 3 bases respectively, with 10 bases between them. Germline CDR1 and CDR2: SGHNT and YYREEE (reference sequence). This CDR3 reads CASSLGGTYYNEQFF. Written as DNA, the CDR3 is TGTGCCAGCAGCTTGGGGGGGACTTACTACAATGAGCAGTTCTTC.

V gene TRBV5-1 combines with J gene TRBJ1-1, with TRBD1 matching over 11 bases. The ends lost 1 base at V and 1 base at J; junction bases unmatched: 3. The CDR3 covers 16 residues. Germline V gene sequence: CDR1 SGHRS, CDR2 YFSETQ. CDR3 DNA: TGCGCCAGCAGCTTGAGGGACAGGGGGTCGAACACTGAAGCTTTCTTT. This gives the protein CASSLRDRGSNTEAFF.

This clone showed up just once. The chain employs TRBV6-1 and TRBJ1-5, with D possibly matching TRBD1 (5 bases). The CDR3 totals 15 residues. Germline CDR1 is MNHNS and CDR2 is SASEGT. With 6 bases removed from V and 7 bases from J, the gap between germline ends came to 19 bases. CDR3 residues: CASRPNPRVGQPQHF. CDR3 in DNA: TGTGCCAGCAGACCAAACCCCAGGGTAGGACAGCCCCAGCATTTT.

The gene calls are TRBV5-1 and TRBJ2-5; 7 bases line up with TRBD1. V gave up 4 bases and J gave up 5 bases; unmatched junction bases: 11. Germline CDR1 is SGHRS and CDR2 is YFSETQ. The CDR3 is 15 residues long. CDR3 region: CASSEITGAGETQYF. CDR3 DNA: TGCGCCAGCAGCGAGATAACAGGGGCGGGTGAGACCCAGTACTTC.

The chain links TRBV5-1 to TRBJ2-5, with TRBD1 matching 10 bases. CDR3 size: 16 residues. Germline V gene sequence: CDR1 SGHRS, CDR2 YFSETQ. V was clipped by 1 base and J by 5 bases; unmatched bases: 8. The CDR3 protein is CASSLRRTGGLETQYF. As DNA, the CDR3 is TGCGCCAGCAGCTTGCGGCGGACAGGGGGTCTGGAGACCCAGTACTTC.